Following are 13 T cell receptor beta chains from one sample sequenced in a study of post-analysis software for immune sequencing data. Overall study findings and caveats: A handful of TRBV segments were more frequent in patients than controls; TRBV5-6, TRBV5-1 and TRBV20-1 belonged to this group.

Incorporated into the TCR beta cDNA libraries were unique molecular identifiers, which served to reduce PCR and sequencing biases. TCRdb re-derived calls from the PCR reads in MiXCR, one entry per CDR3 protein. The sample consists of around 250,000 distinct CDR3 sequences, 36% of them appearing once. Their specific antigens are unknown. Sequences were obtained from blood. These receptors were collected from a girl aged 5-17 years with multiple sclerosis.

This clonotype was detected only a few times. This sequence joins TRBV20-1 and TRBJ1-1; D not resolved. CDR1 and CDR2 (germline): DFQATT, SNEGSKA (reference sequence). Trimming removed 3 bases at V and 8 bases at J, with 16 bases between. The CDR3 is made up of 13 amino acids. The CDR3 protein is CSARFSLDWEAFF. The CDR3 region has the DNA TGCAGTGCTAGGTTCAGCTTGGACTGGGAAGCTTTCTTT.

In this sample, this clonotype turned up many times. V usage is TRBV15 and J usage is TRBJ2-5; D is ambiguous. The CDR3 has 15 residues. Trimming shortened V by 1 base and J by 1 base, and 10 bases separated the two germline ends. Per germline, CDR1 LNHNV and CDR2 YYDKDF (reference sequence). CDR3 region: CATSRAGHPQETQYF. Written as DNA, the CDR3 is TGTGCCACCAGCAGAGCGGGTCATCCCCAAGAGACCCAGTACTTC.

Here the CDR3 DNA reads TGCAGTGCTAGGGGGCCCGGGACATTCCTAGACCAGTACTTC. Its protein product is CSARGPGTFLDQYF. The chain uses TRBV20-1 and TRBJ2-5, with D tentatively TRBD1 (6 bases). The CDR3 length is 14 residues. V was shortened by 3 bases and J by 10 bases, with 21 bases between the two germline ends. Germline V CDR1 and CDR2: DFQATT, SNEGSKA (reference sequence).

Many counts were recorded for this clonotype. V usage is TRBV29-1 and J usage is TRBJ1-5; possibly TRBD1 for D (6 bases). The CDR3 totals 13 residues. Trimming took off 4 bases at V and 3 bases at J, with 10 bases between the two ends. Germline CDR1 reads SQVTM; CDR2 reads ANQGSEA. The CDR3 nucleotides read TGCAGCGTTGGGGGGGCTGACAATCAGCCCCAGCATTTT. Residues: CSVGGADNQPQHF.

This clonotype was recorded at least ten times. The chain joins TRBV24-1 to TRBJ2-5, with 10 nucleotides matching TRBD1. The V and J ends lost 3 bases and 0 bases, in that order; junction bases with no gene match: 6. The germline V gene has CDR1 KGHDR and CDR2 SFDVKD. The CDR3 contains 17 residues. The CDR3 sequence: CATSDLPGQGYQETQYF. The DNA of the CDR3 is TGTGCCACCAGTGATCTTCCGGGACAGGGGTACCAAGAGACCCAGTACTTC.

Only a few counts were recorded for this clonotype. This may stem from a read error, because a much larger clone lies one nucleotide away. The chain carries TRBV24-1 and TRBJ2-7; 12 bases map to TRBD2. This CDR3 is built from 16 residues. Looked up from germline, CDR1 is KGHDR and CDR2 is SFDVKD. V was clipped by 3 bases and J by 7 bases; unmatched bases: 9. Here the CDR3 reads CATSDLGLAGNNEQYF. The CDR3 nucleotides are TGTGCCACCAGTGATCTGGGACTAGCGGGTAACAATGAGCAGTACTTC.

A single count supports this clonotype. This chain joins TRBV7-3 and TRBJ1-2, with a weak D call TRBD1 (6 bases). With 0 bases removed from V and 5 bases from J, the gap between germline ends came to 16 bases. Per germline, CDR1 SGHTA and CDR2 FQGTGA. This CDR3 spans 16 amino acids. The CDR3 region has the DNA TGTGCCAGCAGCTTAACAGGGCAGGGGTTAGGATATGGCTACACCTTC. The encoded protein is CASSLTGQGLGYGYTF.

This CDR3 is CASSQWASQAPRGTTYEQYF. The CDR3 DNA is TGCGCCAGCAGCCAATGGGCTAGCCAAGCGCCGAGGGGGACCACCTACGAGCAGTACTTC. V usage is TRBV4-1 and J usage is TRBJ2-4; D possibly corresponds to TRBD1 (6 bases). The DNA matches TRBJ2-7 better at its end, which makes the J call doubtful. The CDR3 is 20 amino acids. Germline V gene lookup returns CDR1 MGHRA and CDR2 YSYEKL.

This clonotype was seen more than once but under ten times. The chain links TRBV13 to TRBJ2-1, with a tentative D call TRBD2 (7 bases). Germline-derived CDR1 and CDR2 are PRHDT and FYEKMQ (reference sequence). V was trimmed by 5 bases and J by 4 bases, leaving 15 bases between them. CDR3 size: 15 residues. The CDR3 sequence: CASSPDGGLYNEQFF. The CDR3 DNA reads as TGTGCCAGCAGCCCGGACGGGGGGCTTTACAATGAGCAGTTCTTC.

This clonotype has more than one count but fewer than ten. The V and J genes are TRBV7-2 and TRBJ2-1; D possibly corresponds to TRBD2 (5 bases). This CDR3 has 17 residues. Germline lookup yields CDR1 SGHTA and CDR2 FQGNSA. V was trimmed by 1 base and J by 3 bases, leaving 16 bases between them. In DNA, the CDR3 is TGTGCCAGCAGCTTAGGAGGAGGTTTAAAGTACTACAATGAGCAGTTCTTC. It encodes CASSLGGGLKYYNEQFF.

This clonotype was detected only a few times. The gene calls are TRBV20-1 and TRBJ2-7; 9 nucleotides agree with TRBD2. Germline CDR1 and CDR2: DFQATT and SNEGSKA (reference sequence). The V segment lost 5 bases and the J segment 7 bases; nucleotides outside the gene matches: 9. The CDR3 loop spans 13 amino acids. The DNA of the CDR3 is TGCAGTGCTGTGAGTAGCGGGAGTGGGGAGCAGTACTTC. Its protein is CSAVSSGSGEQYF.

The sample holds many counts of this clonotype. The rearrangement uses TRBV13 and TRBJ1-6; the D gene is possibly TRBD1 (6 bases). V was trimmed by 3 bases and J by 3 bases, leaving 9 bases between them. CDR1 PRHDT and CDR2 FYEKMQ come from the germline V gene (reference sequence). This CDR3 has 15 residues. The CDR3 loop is CASSFTGHYNSPLHF. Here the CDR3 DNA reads TGTGCCAGCAGCTTCACAGGGCACTATAATTCACCCCTCCACTTT.

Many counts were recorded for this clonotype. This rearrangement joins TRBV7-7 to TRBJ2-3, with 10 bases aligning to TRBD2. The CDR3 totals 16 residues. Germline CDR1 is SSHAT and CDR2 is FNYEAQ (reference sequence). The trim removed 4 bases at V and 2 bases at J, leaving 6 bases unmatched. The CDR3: CASSSGLAGVTDTQYF. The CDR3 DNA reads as TGTGCCAGCAGCTCAGGTCTAGCGGGGGTCACAGATACGCAGTATTTT.